This T cell receptor (beta chain) derives from a study of blood T cell repertoires in COVID-19. Clones were read by immunoSEQ multiplex PCR, and TCRdb kept only the in-frame ones, dropping some. The data show approximately 110,000 clones, roughly 88% seen once. Germline loops: CDR1 SGHAT, CDR2 FQNNGV. The CDR3 sequence is 16 residues long. J gave up 0 bases and V 5 bases, and 6 bases lay outside the gene matches. This sequence originates from a human donor in a cohort sampled during active COVID-19. This sequence joins TRBV11-2 and TRBJ2-5; 10 bases align to TRBD1. Material: peripheral blood. DNA of the CDR3: TGTGCCAGCAGCCGTGGGACAGGGGTGTACCAAGAGACCCAGTACTTC. Translated: CASSRGTGVYQETQYF.